The clone carrying this T cell receptor (beta chain) was recorded a few times. The antigen is unknown. This specimen comes from a study of glioma-infiltrating T cells. Using RNA template, CDR3s of TCR alpha and beta were amplified with iRepertoire arm-PCR. For one-step reverse transcription and amplification, roughly 100-400 ng of tissue mRNA or PBMC total RNA was used. MiXCR, run by TCRdb on the multiplex PCR reads, gives a single entry per CDR3 protein. The profile shows about 20,000 distinct CDR3 sequences, around 23% of them singletons. The study's findings and limits: Tissue and blood shared very few CDR3 sequences. Gliomas, especially low-grade, showed above-expected tissue-blood divergence; non-neoplastic patients showed below.

The V and J ends lost 2 bases and 1 base respectively, with 12 bases between them. The CDR3 spans 15 residues. Germline values: CDR1 MNHNY, CDR2 SVGAGI (reference sequence). V gene TRBV6-6 combines with J gene TRBJ2-7; D not resolved. This TCR derives from a human donor with low-grade glioma or glioblastoma, undergoing nonglioma brain surgery, or in good health (not recorded which). Sequenced material: glioma tissue, nonneoplastic brain tissue, or PBMCs (not recorded which). CDR3 protein: CASSYDAASSYEQYF. CDR3 DNA sequence: TGTGCCAGCAGTTACGACGCAGCCTCATCCTACGAGCAGTACTTC.